The 18 T cell receptor beta chains presented below share a single source sample, sequenced in a study of T-cell reconstitution after alpha-beta-depleted transplantation in children. The library targeted TCRbeta and was prepared with unique molecular identifiers. MiXCR was run by TCRdb on the PCR reads, yielding one entry per CDR3 protein. The data show around 490,000 distinct CDR3 sequences, about 10% seen once. The source material was PBMCs, mostly from graft donor cells, sampled 180 days after TCRalphabeta/CD19-depleted stem cell transplant. The receptors were sampled from a female patient between 2 and 10 years old who had a stem cell transplant for aplastic anemia, so the T cells may come from the graft donor.

This clonotype was observed a handful of times. V usage is TRBV28 and J usage is TRBJ1-6, with D unresolved. V lost 1 base and J lost 7, with 11 bases in between. Germline CDR1 reads MDHEN; CDR2 reads SYDVKM. This CDR3 region has 15 residues. CDR3: CASSLLSTGNSPLHF. The DNA for the CDR3 is TGTGCCAGCAGTTTATTAAGCACGGGGAATTCACCCCTCCACTTT.

This clonotype was recorded a few times. The V call is TRBV7-9, the J call TRBJ2-7; the match to TRBD2 covers 10 bases. The germline gives CDR1 SEHNR, CDR2 FQNEAQ (reference sequence). Trimming took 5 bases from V and 2 from J; bases not matched to a gene: 6. The CDR3 totals 15 residues. CDR3 DNA: TGTGCCAGCAGCGAGACTAGCGGGTATGCCTACGAGCAGTACTTC. Residues: CASSETSGYAYEQYF.

This chain joins TRBV7-9 and TRBJ2-1; D unresolved. Trimming pared 0 bases from V and 10 bases from J, leaving 10 bases between. The CDR3 length is 13 residues. Germline lookup yields CDR1 SEHNR and CDR2 FQNEAQ (reference sequence). CDR3 sequence reads: CASSLAQGREQFF. CDR3 coding DNA: TGTGCCAGCAGCTTAGCGCAAGGACGGGAGCAGTTCTTC.

This rearrangement joins TRBV7-9 to TRBJ1-2, with TRBD1 as a possible D gene (5 bases). This CDR3 has 13 amino acids. The V and J ends lost 4 bases and 6 bases respectively, with 12 bases between them. CDR1 is SEHNR and CDR2 is FQNEAQ in the germline V gene (reference sequence). The CDR3 coding sequence is TGTGCCAGCAGCTGGGCAGGGAGCCATGGCTACACCTTC. Residues: CASSWAGSHGYTF.

This clonotype was counted between two and nine times. The gene calls are TRBV4-3 and TRBJ2-1; D is uncertain. The germline CDR1 and CDR2 sequences are LGHNA and YSLEER. The CDR3 length is 17 residues. Between the trimmed V and J ends, which lost 0 bases and 3 bases, there was a span of 15 bases. In DNA form, the CDR3 reads TGCGCCAGCAGCCAAGAAAAAGGCAGACAAATCTACAATGAGCAGTTCTTC. It specifies CASSQEKGRQIYNEQFF.

The V and J genes are TRBV12-3 or TRBV12-4 and TRBJ2-6, with D hard to call. This CDR3 is built from 17 residues. V was shortened by 0 bases and J by 0 bases, with 9 bases between the two germline ends. The CDR3, as DNA: TGTGCCAGCAGTTTAGCGGTCTCAACCTCTGGGGCCAACGTCCTGACTTTC. It translates to CASSLAVSTSGANVLTF.

This clonotype occurred a few times. This chain connects TRBV29-1 to TRBJ2-1; either TRBD1 or TRBD2 may supply D (6 bases each). Germline assignment: CDR1 SQVTM and CDR2 ANQGSEA. CDR3 length: 13 residues. V gave up 5 bases and J gave up 6 bases, with 14 bases separating them. The CDR3 nucleotides read TGCAGCGTTCGGGGGCCGAGCGTCAATGAGCAGTTCTTC. Its protein is CSVRGPSVNEQFF.

This clonotype turned up a few times. The V and J genes are TRBV28 and TRBJ2-1, with 7 bases that match TRBD2. Germline assignment: CDR1 MDHEN and CDR2 SYDVKM. The ends lost 6 bases at V and 7 bases at J; junction bases unmatched: 15. CDR3 length equals 16 residues. CDR3 residues: CASSQPGGGLLNEQFF. Here the CDR3 DNA reads TGTGCCAGCAGCCAACCTGGCGGGGGACTTCTGAATGAGCAGTTCTTC.

The rearrangement links TRBV6-2 or TRBV6-3 to TRBJ2-1; D remains unclear. The germline V gene has CDR1 MNHEY and CDR2 SVGEGT. CDR3 length: 11 residues. Trimming left V 6 bases short and J 8 bases short, with 8 bases between. The CDR3 loop is CASRGNHEQFF. In DNA, the CDR3 is TGTGCCAGCAGGGGTAACCATGAGCAGTTCTTC.

This chain joins TRBV9 and TRBJ2-3; the D is unclear. From germline, CDR1 is SGDLS and CDR2 YYNGEE. Trimming stripped 4 bases from V and 1 base from J, with 13 bases between. The CDR3 consists of 15 residues. CDR3 in amino acids: CASSTAFSGTDTQYF. In DNA form, the CDR3 reads TGTGCCAGCAGCACCGCGTTTTCGGGCACAGATACGCAGTATTTT. Full variable domain (outside the CDR3, taken from reference TRBV9 and TRBJ2-3): DSGVTQTPKHLITATGQRVTLRCSPRSGDLSVYWYQQSLDQGLQFLIQYYNGEERAKGNILERFSAQQFPDLHSELNLSSLELGDSALYFCASSTAFSGTDTQYFGPGTRLTVL.

The CDR3 loop is CASSPVTGFWDRNSPLHF. The CDR3 DNA reads TGTGCCAGCAGTCCTGTCACAGGGTTCTGGGATAGAAATTCACCCCTCCACTTT. The chain has TRBV27 and TRBJ1-6, with D perhaps matching TRBD1 (6 bases). Germline loops: CDR1 MNHEY, CDR2 SMNVEV (reference sequence). Trimming took 5 bases from V and 7 from J, leaving 24 bases between them. The CDR3 consists of 18 residues.

This clonotype was found a few times. V gene TRBV19 combines with J gene TRBJ2-1, with TRBD2 matching over 7 bases. Losses at the gene ends were 9 bases for V and 7 bases for J; bases not matched to a gene: 12. Germline assignment: CDR1 LNHDA and CDR2 SQIVND (reference sequence). The CDR3 loop spans 14 amino acids. In DNA form, the CDR3 reads TGTGCCAGCAGGTTAGGCGGGGGAGGGAATGAGCAGTTCTTC. It is translated as CASRLGGGGNEQFF.

The gene calls are TRBV20-1 and TRBJ2-3; D call uncertain. In germline, CDR1 is DFQATT, CDR2 SNEGSKA (reference sequence). Trimming pared 0 bases from V and 4 bases from J, leaving 14 bases between. The CDR3 totals 15 residues. The chain's CDR3 is CSARDGSWGPDTQYF. The DNA for the CDR3 is TGCAGTGCTAGAGATGGATCCTGGGGTCCAGATACGCAGTATTTT.

This clonotype turned up a few times. The chain has TRBV7-2 and TRBJ2-3; D is undetermined. CDR1 and CDR2 (germline): SGHTA, FQGNSA. CDR3 length: 16 amino acids. V was trimmed by 5 bases and J by 0 bases, leaving 15 bases between them. Here the CDR3 DNA reads TGTGCCAGCAGCGATAGTACGCGTCCTAGCACAGATACGCAGTATTTT. Its protein is CASSDSTRPSTDTQYF.

V and J are TRBV9 and TRBJ2-3; the D gene is possibly TRBD2 (6 bases). The CDR3 runs 14 residues. V dropped 3 bases and J dropped 6 bases, with 14 bases sitting between them. Per germline, CDR1 SGDLS and CDR2 YYNGEE. CDR3 sequence: CASSAGLGRDTQYF. CDR3 sequence (DNA): TGTGCCAGCAGCGCGGGACTGGGGAGGGATACGCAGTATTTT.

This clonotype was seen ten or more times. The V gene is TRBV15, the J gene TRBJ1-2, with D possibly matching TRBD1 (6 bases). The V end lost 9 bases, the J end lost 2 bases, and 16 bases lay between the germline ends. The CDR3 is 14 amino acids. From germline, CDR1 is LNHNV and CDR2 YYDKDF (reference sequence). The CDR3 reads CATRRGRNNYGYTF. Written as DNA, the CDR3 is TGTGCCACTAGGAGGGGGAGAAACAACTATGGCTACACCTTC. Combining the CDR3 with reference TRBV15 and TRBJ1-2 gives the whole variable domain DAMVIQNPRYQVTQFGKPVTLSCSQTLNHNVMYWYQQKSSQAPKLLFHYYDKDFNNEADTPDNFQSRRPNTSFCFLDIRSPGLGDTAMYLCATRRGRNNYGYTFGSGTRLTVV.

This clonotype has a count of ten or more. The chain has TRBV5-1 and TRBJ2-5; tentative D call: TRBD1 (7 bases). V was trimmed by 0 bases and J by 5 bases, leaving 14 bases between them. The CDR3 is 15 amino acids. Germline lookup yields CDR1 SGHRS and CDR2 YFSETQ. In DNA form, the CDR3 reads TGCGCCAGCAGCTTGGAGGGCAGGGGGGCCGAGACCCAGTACTTC. Translation: CASSLEGRGAETQYF. The complete variable domain, with remaining parts taken from reference TRBV5-1 and TRBJ2-5, reads KAGVTQTPRYLIKTRGQQVTLSCSPISGHRSVSWYQQTPGQGLQFLFEYFSETQRNKGNFPGRFSGRQFSNSRSEMNVSTLELGDSALYLCASSLEGRGAETQYFGPGTRLLVL.

The chain carries TRBV19 and TRBJ1-1; TRBD1 aligns across 12 bases. The CDR3 runs 16 residues. The V segment lost 5 bases and the J segment 1 base; nucleotides outside the gene matches: 5. Germline CDR1 is LNHDA and CDR2 is SQIVND (reference sequence). CDR3 region: CASSSGTGGSNTEAFF. In DNA form, the CDR3 reads TGTGCCAGTAGTTCCGGGACAGGGGGCTCGAACACTGAAGCTTTCTTT.